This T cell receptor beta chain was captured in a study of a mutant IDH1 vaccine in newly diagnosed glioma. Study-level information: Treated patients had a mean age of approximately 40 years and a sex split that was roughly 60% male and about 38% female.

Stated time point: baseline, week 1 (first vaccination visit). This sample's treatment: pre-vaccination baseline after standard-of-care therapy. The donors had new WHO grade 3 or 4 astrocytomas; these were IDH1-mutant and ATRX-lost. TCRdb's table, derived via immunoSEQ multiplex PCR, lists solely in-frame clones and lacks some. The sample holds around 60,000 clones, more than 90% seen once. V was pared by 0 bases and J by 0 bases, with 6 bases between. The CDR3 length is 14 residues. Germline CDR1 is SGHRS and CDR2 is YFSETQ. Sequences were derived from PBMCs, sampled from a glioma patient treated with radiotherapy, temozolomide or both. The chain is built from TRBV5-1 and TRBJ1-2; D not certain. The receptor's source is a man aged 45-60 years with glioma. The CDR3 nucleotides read TGCGCCAGCAGCTTGGACAGCTCTAACTATGGCTACACCTTC. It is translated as CASSLDSSNYGYTF.